Below, 15 T cell receptor beta chains from the same sample are listed, as sequenced in a study of blood T cells in healthy people across ages. The use of a sample-barcoded 5' primer and a J-beta primer mix characterized a second PCR of about 7 to 12 cycles. TCRdb reprocessed the 5' RACE reads via MiXCR and lists one record per CDR3 protein. The table includes some 730,000 distinct CDR3 sequences, about 24% detected once. The sequenced sample was blood. The receptors come from a man in his 70s in good health.

This clonotype was picked up a small number of times. This chain joins TRBV29-1 and TRBJ2-6; D call uncertain. The CDR3 is 13 residues long. Trimming removed 4 bases from V and 3 bases from J, with 7 bases in between. Germline V CDR1 and CDR2: SQVTM, ANQGSEA. This CDR3 reads CSVVRDGANVLTF. CDR3 coding DNA: TGCAGCGTTGTTAGGGATGGGGCCAACGTCCTGACTTTC. Looking up the rest from reference TRBV29-1 and TRBJ2-6 gives the full variable domain: SAVISQKPSRDICQRGTSLTIQCQVDSQVTMMFWYRQQPGQSLTLIATANQGSEATYESGFVIDKFPISRPNLTFSTLTVSNMSPEDSSIYLCSVVRDGANVLTFGAGSRLTVL.

The chain has TRBV27 and TRBJ2-1, with D uncertain. TRBJ2-5 matches the DNA end more closely, so the J call is doubtful. The length of the CDR3 is 13 residues. The germline V gene encodes CDR1 MNHEY and CDR2 SMNVEV (reference sequence). CDR3 bases: TGTGCCAGCAGTTTAGGGCCGCAATTAACCCAGTACTTC. Its protein product is CASSLGPQLTQYF.

As regards this clonotype: This is likely a read error, given that the CDR3 carries no conserved phenylalanine or tryptophan at its end. The chain carries TRBV7-2 and TRBJ2-5, with 9 bases fitting TRBD1. TRBJ2-1 matches the DNA end more closely, so the J call is doubtful. The CDR3 spans 15 residues. Germline CDR1 SGHTA, CDR2 FQGNSA. CDR3 residues: CASSFDRGGYNEQFL. In nucleotides, the CDR3 is TGTGCCAGCAGCTTCGACAGGGGGGGCTACAATGAGCAGTTCCTC.

This clonotype was observed a handful of times. Since a much larger clone is just one base distant, this may be a read error. V usage is TRBV20-1 and J usage is TRBJ2-5; a possible D gene is TRBD2 (5 bases). Germline-derived CDR1 and CDR2 are DFQATT and SNEGSKA (reference sequence). This CDR3 is built from 14 residues. CDR3 sequence reads: CGARDWRRRETQYF. The CDR3 region has the DNA TGCGGTGCTAGAGATTGGCGGAGGCGAGAGACCCAGTACTTC.

The rearrangement links TRBV7-9 to TRBJ2-1, with 8 bases aligning to TRBD1. Losses at the gene ends were 2 bases for V and 7 bases for J; bases not matched to a gene: 13. CDR1 and CDR2 from the germline V gene are SEHNR and FQNEAQ (reference sequence). The CDR3 covers 17 residues. CDR3 DNA sequence: TGTGCCAGCAGCTTAACCTTAATCCGGGACAGGTCGAATGAGCAGTTCTTC. Its translation is CASSLTLIRDRSNEQFF.

This clonotype was found a few times. The rearrangement uses TRBV20-1 and TRBJ1-4; D gene ambiguous. The ends were cut back, 4 bases at V and 0 bases at J, with 12 bases in the middle. The length of the CDR3 is 15 residues. Per germline, CDR1 DFQATT and CDR2 SNEGSKA (reference sequence). The CDR3 DNA reads as TGCAGTGCTAACCGGAGACTGGCAACTAATGAAAAACTGTTTTTT. Its translation is CSANRRLATNEKLFF.

The V and J genes are TRBV6-5 and TRBJ2-7; the D gene is possibly TRBD2 (6 bases). V lost 10 bases, J lost 4 bases, and 26 bases lay in between. Looked up from germline, CDR1 is MNHEY and CDR2 is SVGAGI. The length of the CDR3 is 16 residues. The CDR3 nucleotides are TGTGCCACTTGCCGCCTAACCGGGGGAAACCTGTACGAGCAGTACTTC. This translates into CATCRLTGGNLYEQYF.

The chain joins TRBV3-1 to TRBJ1-2; D is unresolved. CDR3 length equals 13 residues. Trimming stripped 5 bases from V and 6 bases from J, with 13 bases between. Germline V gene lookup returns CDR1 LGHDT and CDR2 YNNKEL (reference sequence). The CDR3 region has the DNA TGTGCCAGCAGCGAAGTAGGGTTACATGGCTACACCTTC. Protein: CASSEVGLHGYTF.

This clonotype was recorded a few times. V and J are TRBV6-1 and TRBJ2-6, with unresolved D. In germline, CDR1 is MNHNS, CDR2 SASEGT. This CDR3 is 15 amino acids long. Trimming removed 6 bases from V and 2 bases from J, with 11 bases in between. The CDR3 sequence: CASRQTRPGANVLTF. As DNA, the CDR3 is TGTGCCAGCAGACAGACTCGCCCTGGGGCCAACGTCCTGACTTTC.

This sequence joins TRBV6-2 or TRBV6-3 and TRBJ2-1; 13 bases align to TRBD2. With the DNA end fitting TRBJ2-7 better, the J assignment may be wrong. The CDR3 is made up of 14 amino acids. Germline V lookup: CDR1 MNHEY, CDR2 SVGEGT. The CDR3 here is CASSKLAGGFEQYV. In DNA form, the CDR3 reads TGTGCCAGCAGCAAACTAGCGGGAGGGTTCGAGCAGTACGTC.

The chain uses TRBV6-6 and TRBJ2-1, with 10 bases matching TRBD2. Per the germline V gene, CDR1 is MNHNY and CDR2 is SVGAGI (reference sequence). V was clipped by 8 bases and J by 9 bases; unmatched bases: 13. The CDR3 is made up of 15 amino acids. CDR3 DNA sequence: TGTGCCAGCGGTGGGGGGGTAGCGGGAGGCAGTGAGCAGTTCTTC. This codes for CASGGGVAGGSEQFF.

V is TRBV11-2 and J is TRBJ2-7, with unresolved D. V was cut by 0 bases and J by 4 bases, with 10 bases left in between. Germline values: CDR1 SGHAT, CDR2 FQNNGV. The CDR3 spans 14 residues. The CDR3 spells CASSLELPPYEQYF. The CDR3 nucleotides are TGTGCCAGCAGCTTAGAGCTCCCCCCTTACGAGCAGTACTTC.

The chain uses TRBV7-9 and TRBJ2-4; no definite D call. Trimming removed 3 bases from V and 1 base from J, with 10 bases in between. The germline gives CDR1 SEHNR, CDR2 FQNEAQ (reference sequence). This CDR3 is built from 15 residues. CDR3 sequence: CASSFVPSAKNIQYF. As DNA, the CDR3 is TGTGCCAGCAGCTTCGTGCCCAGCGCCAAAAACATTCAGTACTTC.

This clonotype turned up a few times. The chain has TRBV5-1 and TRBJ1-1; D may be TRBD1 (6 bases). Per germline, CDR1 SGHRS and CDR2 YFSETQ. The CDR3 spans 15 residues. V lost 1 base and J 0 bases, leaving 10 bases between the germline ends. CDR3 nucleotide sequence: TGCGCCAGCAGCTTGCAGGGGAACGTGAACACTGAAGCTTTCTTT. Translated, it gives CASSLQGNVNTEAFF.

This chain uses TRBV11-1 with TRBJ2-5, with D possibly being TRBD2 (6 bases). The tail of the sequence fits TRBJ2-7 better, so the J call may be wrong. The CDR3 runs 13 residues. Germline CDR1 reads SGHAT; CDR2 reads FQDESV (reference sequence). The CDR3 DNA sequence: TGTGCCAGCAGCTTACCGGGGGTTTACGAGCAGTACTTC. This gives the protein CASSLPGVYEQYF.